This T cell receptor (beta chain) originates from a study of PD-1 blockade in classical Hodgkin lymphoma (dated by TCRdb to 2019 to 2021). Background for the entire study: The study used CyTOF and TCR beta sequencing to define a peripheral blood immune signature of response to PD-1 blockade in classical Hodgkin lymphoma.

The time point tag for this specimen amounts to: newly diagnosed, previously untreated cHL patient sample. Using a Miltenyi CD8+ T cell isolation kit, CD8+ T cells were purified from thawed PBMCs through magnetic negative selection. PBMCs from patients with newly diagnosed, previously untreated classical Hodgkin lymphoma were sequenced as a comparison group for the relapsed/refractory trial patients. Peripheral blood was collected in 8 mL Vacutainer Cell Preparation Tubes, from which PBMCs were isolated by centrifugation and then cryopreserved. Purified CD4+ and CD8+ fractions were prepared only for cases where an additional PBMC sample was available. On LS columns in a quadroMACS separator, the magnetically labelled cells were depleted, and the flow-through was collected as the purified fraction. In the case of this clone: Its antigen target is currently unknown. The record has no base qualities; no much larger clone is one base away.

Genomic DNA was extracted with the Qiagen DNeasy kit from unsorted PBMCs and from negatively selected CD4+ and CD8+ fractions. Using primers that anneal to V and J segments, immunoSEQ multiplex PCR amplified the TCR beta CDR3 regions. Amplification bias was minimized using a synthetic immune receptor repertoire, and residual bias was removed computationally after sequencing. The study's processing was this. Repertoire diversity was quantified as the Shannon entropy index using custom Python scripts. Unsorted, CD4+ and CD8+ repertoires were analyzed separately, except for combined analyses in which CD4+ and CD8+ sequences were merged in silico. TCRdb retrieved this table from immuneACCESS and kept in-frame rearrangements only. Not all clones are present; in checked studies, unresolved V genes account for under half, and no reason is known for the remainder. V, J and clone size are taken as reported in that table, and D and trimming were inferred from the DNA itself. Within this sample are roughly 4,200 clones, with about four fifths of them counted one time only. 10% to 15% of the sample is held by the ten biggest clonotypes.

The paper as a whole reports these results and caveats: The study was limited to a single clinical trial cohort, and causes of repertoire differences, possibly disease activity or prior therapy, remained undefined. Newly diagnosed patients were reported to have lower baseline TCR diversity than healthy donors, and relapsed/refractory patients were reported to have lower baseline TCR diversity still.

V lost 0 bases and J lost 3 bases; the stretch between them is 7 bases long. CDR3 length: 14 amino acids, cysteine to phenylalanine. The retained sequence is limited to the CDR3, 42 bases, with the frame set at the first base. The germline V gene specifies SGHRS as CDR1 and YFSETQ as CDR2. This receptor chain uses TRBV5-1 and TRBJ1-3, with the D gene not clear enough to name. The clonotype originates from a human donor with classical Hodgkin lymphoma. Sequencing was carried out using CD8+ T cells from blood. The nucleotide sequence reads TGCGCCAGCAGCTTGGTAGGATTTGGAAACACCATATATTTT. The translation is CASSLVGFGNTIYF. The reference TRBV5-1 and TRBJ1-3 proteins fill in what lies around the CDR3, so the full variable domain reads KAGVTQTPRYLIKTRGQQVTLSCSPISGHRSVSWYQQTPGQGLQFLFEYFSETQRNKGNFPGRFSGRQFSNSRSEMNVSTLELGDSALYLCASSLVGFGNTIYFGEGSWLTVV.